This T cell receptor (beta chain) came from a study of OX40 agonist ivuxolimab in advanced cancers. Study-level findings and limits: There were, on average, more expanded clones in CD8+ T cells than in CD4+.

Comment on this clone: Antigen specificity is unknown.

Clones were sequenced by immunoSEQ multiplex PCR, and TCRdb holds only the in-frame ones, with some missing. This repertoire shows approximately 43,000 clones, around nine tenths found once; its top ten account for roughly 36%. From germline, CDR1 is SGHDN and CDR2 FVKESK. Trimming cost V 4 bases and J 8 bases, with 14 bases left between them. The CDR3 consists of 13 residues. V and J are TRBV14 and TRBJ1-2, with D unclear. This receptor was taken from an adult with an advanced solid tumor such as melanoma, head and neck, liver or kidney cancer. Sequenced material: CD4+ or CD8+ T cells sorted from blood, taken in a trial of the OX40 agonist ivuxolimab. The CDR3 sequence is CASSPDGRGGYTF. The CDR3 nucleotides read TGTGCCAGCAGCCCGGACGGGCGCGGGGGCTACACCTTC.